This T cell receptor (beta chain) was captured by sequencing in a study of blood T cell repertoires in COVID-19. Using immunoSEQ multiplex PCR, the repertoire was profiled, and TCRdb retains in-frame clones only, with some absent. The data contain approximately 190,000 clones, approximately 90% of them seen just once; the ten biggest clones take up roughly 6%. Per the germline V gene, CDR1 is LNHDA and CDR2 is SQIVND (reference sequence). The V and J ends lost 3 bases and 5 bases respectively, with 4 bases between them. CDR3 length: 11 amino acids. The sequence derives from a woman between 40 and 50 years old who had recovered from COVID-19. Sequencing was performed on peripheral blood. The chain is built from TRBV19 and TRBJ2-5; no clear D gene. The CDR3 bases are TGTGCCAGTAGTATCTATGAGACCCAGTACTTC. This codes for CASSIYETQYF.